This is a list of T cell receptor beta chains from one sample in a study of cytomegalovirus exposure and HLA in healthy donors. Data came from immunoSEQ multiplex PCR; TCRdb stores just in-frame clones and leaves some out. There are more than 75,000 clones in the sample; less than 80% occur only once, and about 9.1% lies in the top ten. The sample taken for sequencing was PBMCs. All receptors come from a man in his forties in good health and CMV-seropositive. CDR3s include the opening cysteine and the closing phenylalanine or tryptophan. The D gene is left open where the match is weak. Not every row has a clone size; where given, it reads once, few, many or a size class.

J,V,size,D,CDR3,DNA
TRBJ2-1,TRBV5-1,once,-,CASSLEDSRPYNEQFF,TGCGCCAGCAGCTTGGAGGACAGCCGCCCCTACAATGAGCAGTTCTTC
TRBJ1-5,TRBV7-2,few,-,CASSLTDRQPQHF,TGTGCCAGCAGCTTGACCGACAGGCAGCCCCAGCATTTT
TRBJ2-3,TRBV6-5,-,-,CASSYGSVGTDTQYF,TGTGCCAGCAGTTACGGCAGCGTGGGCACAGATACGCAGTATTTT
TRBJ1-6,TRBV6-1,-,-,CASRRTADSPLHF,TGTGCCAGCAGACGGACAGCCGATTCACCCCTCCACTTT
TRBJ2-2,TRBV19,-,-,CASTGQKNTGELFF,TGTGCCAGTACCGGACAGAAGAACACCGGGGAGCTGTTTTTT
TRBJ2-7,TRBV27,-,TRBD2,CASRGLAGGYEQYF,TGTGCCAGCAGGGGACTAGCGGGAGGGTACGAGCAGTACTTC
TRBJ2-1,TRBV5-4,-,TRBD2,CASSLAWRESLRDEQFF,TGTGCCAGCAGCTTGGCCTGGCGGGAGAGCCTAAGGGATGAGCAGTTCTTC
TRBJ2-1,TRBV5-1,-,TRBD2,CASRRPGLAGANEQFF,TGCGCCAGCAGGCGGCCGGGACTAGCGGGGGCAAATGAGCAGTTCTTC
TRBJ1-5,TRBV9,-,TRBD1,CASSPGTGGMPQHF,TGTGCCAGCAGCCCCGGGACAGGGGGCATGCCCCAGCATTTT
TRBJ1-1,TRBV15,-,-,CATSRDLRGEAFF,TGTGCCACCAGCAGAGATCTTAGGGGTGAAGCTTTCTTT
TRBJ2-5,TRBV6-1,-,-,CASSILRTDQETQYF,TGTGCCAGCAGTATCCTCCGGACAGATCAAGAGACCCAGTACTTC
TRBJ2-7,TRBV5-3,-,TRBD2,CARSLVLTSGYEQYF,TGTGCCAGAAGCTTGGTGCTGACTAGCGGCTACGAGCAGTACTTC
TRBJ1-2,TRBV28,-,TRBD1,CASRGWETGEGYTF,TGTGCCAGCAGAGGATGGGAGACAGGGGAAGGCTACACCTTC
TRBJ2-1,TRBV5-4,-,TRBD2,CASSLVRAGGFNEQFF,TGTGCCAGCAGCTTGGTTCGAGCGGGGGGGTTCAATGAGCAGTTCTTC
TRBJ2-7,TRBV5-1,-,TRBD1,CASSLDEATGVKQYF,TGCGCCAGCAGCTTGGATGAGGCGACAGGGGTTAAGCAGTACTTC
TRBJ1-1,TRBV4-1,-,TRBD1,CASSGDRGGAPDTEAFF,TGCGCCAGCAGCGGGGACAGGGGAGGCGCCCCTGACACTGAAGCTTTCTTT
TRBJ1-2,TRBV5-1,-,-,CASSPHLGGYGYTF,TGCGCCAGCAGCCCCCACCTCGGTGGCTATGGCTACACCTTC
TRBJ2-3,TRBV27,-,-,CASRLSGPSTDTQYF,TGTGCCAGCAGATTAAGCGGACCTAGCACAGATACGCAGTATTTT
TRBJ1-2,TRBV7-9,once,TRBD1,CASSRDRVGYTF,TGTGCCAGCAGCCGGGACAGGGTGGGCTACACCTTC
TRBJ1-2,TRBV27,-,-,CASSGISNYGYTF,TGTGCCAGCTCGGGGATATCTAACTATGGCTACACCTTC
TRBJ2-5,TRBV4-3,once,TRBD2,CASSPGLADQETQYF,TGCGCCAGCAGCCCCGGACTAGCGGATCAAGAGACCCAGTACTTC
TRBJ2-2,TRBV6-6,-,TRBD1,CASSLRQGTTGELFF,TGTGCCAGCAGTTTGAGACAGGGAACCACCGGGGAGCTGTTTTTT
TRBJ1-1,TRBV19,-,TRBD1,CASSMGTVGFTEAFF,TGTGCCAGTAGTATGGGGACAGTAGGTTTCACTGAAGCTTTCTTT
TRBJ2-7,TRBV27,-,TRBD1,CASNPQGITSYEQYF,TGTGCCAGCAACCCACAGGGGATTACGTCCTACGAGCAGTACTTC
TRBJ1-2,TRBV2,-,-,CASSEANRVGYGYTF,TGTGCCAGCAGTGAAGCAAACAGGGTCGGGTATGGCTACACCTTC
TRBJ2-3,TRBV5-1,-,TRBD2,CASSFLAGESTDTQYF,TGCGCCAGCAGCTTCTTAGCGGGGGAAAGCACAGATACGCAGTATTTT
TRBJ2-1,TRBV6-1,-,TRBD2,CASRIAGGPDEQFF,TGTGCCAGCAGGATAGCGGGAGGGCCTGATGAGCAGTTCTTC
TRBJ1-1,TRBV2,few,TRBD1,CARRQGQNTEAFF,TGTGCCAGGAGACAGGGACAGAACACTGAAGCTTTCTTT
TRBJ1-1,TRBV27,-,TRBD1,CASSSRTGTTEAFF,TGTGCCAGCAGTTCCAGGACAGGGACCACTGAAGCTTTCTTT
TRBJ1-5,TRBV2,-,-,CASSDWGGNQPQHF,TGTGCCAGCAGTGATTGGGGCGGCAATCAGCCCCAGCATTTT
TRBJ2-3,TRBV5-4,-,-,CASSITGTDTQYF,TGTGCCAGCAGTATCACAGGCACAGATACGCAGTATTTT
TRBJ2-5,TRBV7-9,few,-,CASSPKIRIQAETQYF,TGTGCCAGCAGCCCAAAGATCCGGATCCAAGCGGAGACCCAGTACTTC
TRBJ1-5,TRBV4-3,-,-,CASSQDASGQPQHF,TGCGCCAGCAGCCAAGATGCGTCCGGGCAGCCCCAGCATTTT
TRBJ2-7,TRBV15,-,TRBD2,CAIRTSGSYEQYF,TGTGCCATCCGAACTAGCGGGAGCTACGAGCAGTACTTC
TRBJ1-2,TRBV10-3,-,-,CAISEGGAPGGYTF,TGTGCCATCAGTGAAGGCGGCGCGCCTGGGGGCTACACCTTC
TRBJ1-1,TRBV5-1,once,TRBD1,CASSPVTGVRMNTEAFF,TGCGCCAGCTCGCCGGTGACAGGGGTCAGAATGAACACTGAAGCTTTCTTT
TRBJ1-5,TRBV6-1,-,-,CASTDRGNQPQHF,TGTGCCAGCACCGATCGGGGCAATCAGCCCCAGCATTTT
TRBJ2-3,TRBV10-1,-,-,CASSDVRNTQYF,TGCGCCAGCAGTGATGTGAGAAATACGCAGTATTTT
TRBJ1-4,TRBV7-2,-,-,CASSLTATNEKLFF,TGTGCCAGCAGCTTAACTGCAACTAATGAAAAACTGTTTTTT
TRBJ2-2,TRBV6-5,-,-,CATRQTNTGELFF,TGTGCCACCCGACAGACCAACACCGGGGAGCTGTTTTTT
TRBJ2-2,TRBV21-1,-,-,CARRTWDTGELFF,TGTGCCCGCCGGACATGGGACACCGGGGAGCTGTTTTTT
TRBJ1-1,TRBV5-1,-,-,CASSLAVPRVSRGTEAFF,TGCGCCAGCAGCTTGGCGGTTCCCAGGGTAAGTCGTGGCACTGAAGCTTTCTTT
TRBJ2-2,TRBV7-9,-,-,CSSSLSGRELFF,TGTTCCAGCAGCTTAAGTGGCCGGGAGCTGTTTTTT
TRBJ2-1,TRBV30,-,TRBD2,CAFSSGGAEDEQFF,TGTGCCTTCAGTAGCGGGGGGGCTGAGGATGAGCAGTTCTTC
TRBJ2-2,TRBV18,few,-,CASSSSHTGELFF,TGTGCCAGCTCATCGTCCCACACCGGGGAGCTGTTTTTT
TRBJ2-7,TRBV10-3,-,-,CATMSGSSSYEQYF,TGTGCCACCATGAGCGGGTCTAGCTCCTACGAGCAGTACTTC
TRBJ1-1,TRBV30,-,TRBD1,CAWRGQVNTEAFF,TGTGCCTGGAGGGGACAGGTGAACACTGAAGCTTTCTTT
TRBJ1-2,TRBV29-1,-,-,CSPETTEYGYTF,TGCAGCCCAGAAACGACAGAGTATGGCTACACCTTC
TRBJ1-5,TRBV15,-,-,CATSEQGNQPQHF,TGTGCCACCAGCGAACAGGGCAATCAGCCCCAGCATTTT
TRBJ1-3,TRBV28,-,-,CASSHRYSGNTVYF,TGTGCCAGCAGTCACAGATACTCTGGAAACACCGTATATTTT
TRBJ1-1,TRBV10-3,-,-,CASSKGRANTEAFF,TGTGCCAGCAGTAAGGGCAGGGCGAACACTGAAGCTTTCTTT
TRBJ2-7,TRBV4-2,few,-,CASSQGLNYEQYF,TGTGCCAGCAGCCAAGGACTAAACTACGAGCAGTACTTC